What follows is one T cell receptor (beta chain) and its context. What it binds is unknown. The data stem from a study of cytomegalovirus exposure and HLA in healthy donors. Findings and caveats of the study: Several of the most significant clusters appeared linked to common viral pathogens, based on a later analysis. Most sequenced TCRs were rare (though some public TCRs occurred in many donors).

The PCR made use of 60 Vbeta and 13 Jbeta primers. The protocol was immunoSEQ multiplex PCR, while the TCRdb copy is restricted to in-frame clones and leaves out a portion. The table has 130,000 or so clones, more than 55% seen once. The receptor was isolated from a man younger than 35 in good health and CMV-seronegative. Sequencing was carried out using PBMCs.

CDR3 bases: TGTGCCAGCAGCGTAGAAACCGAGACAACTAATGAAAAACTGTTTTTT. It encodes CASSVETETTNEKLFF. This chain uses TRBV9 with TRBJ1-4; D is ambiguous. The germline gives CDR1 SGDLS, CDR2 YYNGEE. This CDR3 spans 16 amino acids. Trimming removed 0 bases at V and 0 bases at J, with 9 bases between.